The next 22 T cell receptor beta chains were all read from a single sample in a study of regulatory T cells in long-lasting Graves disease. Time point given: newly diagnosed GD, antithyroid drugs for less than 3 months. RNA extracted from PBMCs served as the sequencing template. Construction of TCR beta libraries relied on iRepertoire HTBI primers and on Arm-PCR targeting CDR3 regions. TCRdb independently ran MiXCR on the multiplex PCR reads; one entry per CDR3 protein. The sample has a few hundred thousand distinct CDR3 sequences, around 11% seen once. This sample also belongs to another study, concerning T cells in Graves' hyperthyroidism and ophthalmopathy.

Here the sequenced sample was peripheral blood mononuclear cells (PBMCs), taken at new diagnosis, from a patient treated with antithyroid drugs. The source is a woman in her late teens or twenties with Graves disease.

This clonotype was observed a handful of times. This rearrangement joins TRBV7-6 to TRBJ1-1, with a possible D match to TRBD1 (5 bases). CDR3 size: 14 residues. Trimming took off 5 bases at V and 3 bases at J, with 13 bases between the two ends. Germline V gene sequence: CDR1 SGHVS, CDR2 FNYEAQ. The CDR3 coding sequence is TGTGCCAGCAGCCATGTGGGGGGAGACACTGAAGCTTTCTTT. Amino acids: CASSHVGGDTEAFF.

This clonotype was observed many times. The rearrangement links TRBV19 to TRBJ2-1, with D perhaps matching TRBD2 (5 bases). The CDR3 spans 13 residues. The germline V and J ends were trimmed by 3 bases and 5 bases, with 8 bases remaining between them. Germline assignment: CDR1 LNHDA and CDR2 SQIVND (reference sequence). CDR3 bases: TGTGCCAGTAGTATCGGGAACCACAATGAGCAGTTCTTC. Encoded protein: CASSIGNHNEQFF.

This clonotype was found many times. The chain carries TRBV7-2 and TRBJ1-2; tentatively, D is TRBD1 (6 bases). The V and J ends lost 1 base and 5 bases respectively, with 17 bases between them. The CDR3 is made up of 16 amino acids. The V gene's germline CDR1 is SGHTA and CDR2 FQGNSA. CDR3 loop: CASSLGGGLYVYGYTF. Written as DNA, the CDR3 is TGTGCCAGCAGCTTAGGTGGGGGGCTCTACGTGTATGGCTACACCTTC.

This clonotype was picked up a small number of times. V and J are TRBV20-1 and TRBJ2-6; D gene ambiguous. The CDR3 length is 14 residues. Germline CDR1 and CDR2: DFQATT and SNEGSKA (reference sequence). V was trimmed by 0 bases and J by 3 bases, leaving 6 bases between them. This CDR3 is CSARDDRGANVLTF. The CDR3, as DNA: TGCAGTGCTAGAGATGATCGTGGGGCCAACGTCCTGACTTTC.

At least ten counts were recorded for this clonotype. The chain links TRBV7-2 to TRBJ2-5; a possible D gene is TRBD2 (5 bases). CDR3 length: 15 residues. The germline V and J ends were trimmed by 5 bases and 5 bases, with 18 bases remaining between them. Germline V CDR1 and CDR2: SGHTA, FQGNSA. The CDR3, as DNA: TGTGCCAGCAGCCGCGGTACCCTCTCGGGGGAGACCCAGTACTTC. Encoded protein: CASSRGTLSGETQYF.

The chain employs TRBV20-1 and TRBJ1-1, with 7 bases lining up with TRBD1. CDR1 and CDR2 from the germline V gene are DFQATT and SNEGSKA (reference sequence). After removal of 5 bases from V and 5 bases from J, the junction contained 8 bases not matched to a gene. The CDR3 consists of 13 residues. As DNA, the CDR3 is TGCAGTGCTTCCATAGACAGGGTAACTGAAGCTTTCTTT. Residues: CSASIDRVTEAFF.

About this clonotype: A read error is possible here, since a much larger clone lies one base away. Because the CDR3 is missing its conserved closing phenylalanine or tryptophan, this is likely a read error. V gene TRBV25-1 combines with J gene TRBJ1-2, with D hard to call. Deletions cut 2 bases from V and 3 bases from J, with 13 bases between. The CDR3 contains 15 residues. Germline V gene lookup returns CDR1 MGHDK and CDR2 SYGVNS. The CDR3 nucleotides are TGTGCCAGCAGTGAAGACGAGCGAACCTACTATGGCTACACCCTC. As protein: CASSEDERTYYGYTL.

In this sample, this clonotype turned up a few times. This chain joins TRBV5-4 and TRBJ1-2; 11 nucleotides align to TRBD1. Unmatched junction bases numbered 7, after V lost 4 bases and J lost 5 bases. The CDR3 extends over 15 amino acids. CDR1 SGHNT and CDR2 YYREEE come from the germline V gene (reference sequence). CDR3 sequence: CASSPGQGAGYGYTF. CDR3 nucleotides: TGTGCCAGCAGCCCAGGACAGGGGGCAGGGTATGGCTACACCTTC.

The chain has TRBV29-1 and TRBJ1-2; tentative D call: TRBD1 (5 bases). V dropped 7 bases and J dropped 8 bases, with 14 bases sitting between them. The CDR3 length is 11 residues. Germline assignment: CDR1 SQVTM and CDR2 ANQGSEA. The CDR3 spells CSASAGYGYTF. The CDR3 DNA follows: TGCAGCGCCTCTGCAGGGTACGGCTACACCTTC.

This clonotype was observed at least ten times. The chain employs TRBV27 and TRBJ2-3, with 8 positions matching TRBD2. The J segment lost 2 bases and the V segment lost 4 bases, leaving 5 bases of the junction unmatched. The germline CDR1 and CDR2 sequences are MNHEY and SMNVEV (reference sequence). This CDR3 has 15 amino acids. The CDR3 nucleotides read TGTGCCAGCAGTTGGAGCGGGAGAGACACAGATACGCAGTATTTT. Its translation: CASSWSGRDTDTQYF.

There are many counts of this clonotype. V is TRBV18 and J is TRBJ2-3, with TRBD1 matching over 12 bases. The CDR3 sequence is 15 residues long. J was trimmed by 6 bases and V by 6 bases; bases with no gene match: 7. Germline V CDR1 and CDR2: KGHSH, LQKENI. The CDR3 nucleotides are TGTGCCAGCTCCCCGCGGGACAGGGGGCGTGATACGCAGTATTTT. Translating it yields CASSPRDRGRDTQYF.

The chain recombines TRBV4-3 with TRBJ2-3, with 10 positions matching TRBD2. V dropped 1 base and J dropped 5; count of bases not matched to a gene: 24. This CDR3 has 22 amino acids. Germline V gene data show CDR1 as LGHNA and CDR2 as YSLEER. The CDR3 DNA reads TGCGCCAGCAGCCAAGGGTATTTTCGGCTAGCGGGGGCCTATACCCCGAAAGATACGCAGTATTTT. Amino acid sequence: CASSQGYFRLAGAYTPKDTQYF.

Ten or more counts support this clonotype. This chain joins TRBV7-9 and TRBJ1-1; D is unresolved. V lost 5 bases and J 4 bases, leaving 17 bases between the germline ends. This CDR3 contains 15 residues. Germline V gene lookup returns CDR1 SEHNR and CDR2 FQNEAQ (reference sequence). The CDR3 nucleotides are TGTGCCAGCAGCCGTGCGGGGAGGGTCGGCACTGAAGCTTTCTTT. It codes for CASSRAGRVGTEAFF.

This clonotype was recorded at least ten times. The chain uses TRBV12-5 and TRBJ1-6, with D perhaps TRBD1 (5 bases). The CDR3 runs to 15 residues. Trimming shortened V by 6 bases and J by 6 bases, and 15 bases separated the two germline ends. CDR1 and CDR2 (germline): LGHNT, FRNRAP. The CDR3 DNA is TGTGCTAGTGGCCTCGGGACGGTAATTAATTCACCCCTCCACTTT. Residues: CASGLGTVINSPLHF. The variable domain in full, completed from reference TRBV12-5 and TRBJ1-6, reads DARVTQTPRHKVTEMGQEVTMRCQPILGHNTVFWYRQTMMQGLELLAYFRNRAPLDDSGMPKDRFSAEMPDATLATLKIQPSEPRDSAVYFCASGLGTVINSPLHFGNGTRLTVT.

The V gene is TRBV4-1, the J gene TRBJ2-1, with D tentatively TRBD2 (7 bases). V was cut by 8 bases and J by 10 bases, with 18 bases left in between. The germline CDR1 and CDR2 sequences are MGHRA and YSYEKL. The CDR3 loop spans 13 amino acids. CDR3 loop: CASRGDIFGEQFF. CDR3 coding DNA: TGCGCCAGCCGGGGGGACATTTTTGGCGAGCAGTTCTTC.

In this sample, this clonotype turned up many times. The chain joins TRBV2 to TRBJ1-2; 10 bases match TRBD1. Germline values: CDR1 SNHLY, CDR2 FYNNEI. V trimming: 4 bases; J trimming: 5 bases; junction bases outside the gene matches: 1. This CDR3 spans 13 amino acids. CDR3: CASSGTGGYGYTF. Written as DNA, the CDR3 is TGTGCCAGCAGTGGGACAGGGGGATATGGCTACACCTTC.

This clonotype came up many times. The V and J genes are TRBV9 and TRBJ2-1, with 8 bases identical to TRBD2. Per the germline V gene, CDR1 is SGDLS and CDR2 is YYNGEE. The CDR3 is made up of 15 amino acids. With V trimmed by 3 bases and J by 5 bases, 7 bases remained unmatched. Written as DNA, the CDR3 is TGTGCCAGCAGCGCAGGGACTAGTCTCCACAATGAGCAGTTCTTC. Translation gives CASSAGTSLHNEQFF.

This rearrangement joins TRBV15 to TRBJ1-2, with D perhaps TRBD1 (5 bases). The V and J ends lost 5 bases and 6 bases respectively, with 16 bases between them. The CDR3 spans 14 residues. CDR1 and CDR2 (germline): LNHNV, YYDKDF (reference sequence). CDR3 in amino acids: CATSRGGHIDGYTF. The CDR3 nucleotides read TGTGCCACCAGCCGGGGGGGTCATATTGATGGCTACACCTTC.

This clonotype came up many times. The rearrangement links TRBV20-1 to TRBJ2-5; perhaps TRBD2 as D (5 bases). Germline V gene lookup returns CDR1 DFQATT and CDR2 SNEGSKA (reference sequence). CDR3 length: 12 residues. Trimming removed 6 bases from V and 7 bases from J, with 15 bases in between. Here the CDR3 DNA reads TGCAGTGCGGCGCCACGGGGATGGACCCAGTACTTC. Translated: CSAAPRGWTQYF.

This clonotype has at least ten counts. The CDR3 spells CASSLQGPYGYTF. In nucleotides, the CDR3 is TGTGCCAGCAGTTTACAGGGGCCCTATGGCTACACCTTC. The chain has TRBV12-3 or TRBV12-4 and TRBJ1-2; TRBD1 might be the D (6 bases). The CDR3 loop spans 13 amino acids. Trimming stripped 2 bases from V and 4 bases from J, with 8 bases between.

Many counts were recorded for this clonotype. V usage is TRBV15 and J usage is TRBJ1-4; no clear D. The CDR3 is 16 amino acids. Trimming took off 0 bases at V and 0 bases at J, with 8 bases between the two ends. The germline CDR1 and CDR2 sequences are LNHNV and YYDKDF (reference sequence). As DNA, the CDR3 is TGTGCCACCAGCAGAGATCCAGGAGCAACTAATGAAAAACTGTTTTTT. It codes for CATSRDPGATNEKLFF. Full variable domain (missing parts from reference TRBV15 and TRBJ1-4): DAMVIQNPRYQVTQFGKPVTLSCSQTLNHNVMYWYQQKSSQAPKLLFHYYDKDFNNEADTPDNFQSRRPNTSFCFLDIRSPGLGDTAMYLCATSRDPGATNEKLFFGSGTQLSVL.

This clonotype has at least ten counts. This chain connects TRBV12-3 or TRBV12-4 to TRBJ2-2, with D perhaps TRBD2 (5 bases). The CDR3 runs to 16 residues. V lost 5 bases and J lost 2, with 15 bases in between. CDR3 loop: CASSHGSVRNTGELFF. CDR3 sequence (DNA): TGTGCCAGCAGTCACGGTAGCGTCCGAAACACCGGGGAGCTGTTTTTT.